Here is one T cell receptor beta chain with its context. Germline assignment: CDR1 SQVTM and CDR2 ANQGSEA. V shed 7 bases, J shed 4 bases, and the junction held 5 bases outside the gene matches. The CDR3 is 12 amino acids. The entry originates in a study of radiotherapy plus CTLA-4 blockade in lung cancer. As for the study in general: An objective response was seen in 15% to 20% of patients, and disease control in roughly 28%.

The data were produced by immunoSEQ multiplex PCR, yet TCRdb's version contains in-frame clones alone and is incomplete. This sample has roughly 53,000 clones, with 84% found just once. The chain combines TRBV29-1 with TRBJ2-3, with 7 bases fitting TRBD1. This clonotype originated in a human donor with non-small cell lung cancer whose response to radiotherapy plus ipilimumab could not be evaluated. Sample: peripheral blood, taken from a patient treated with radiotherapy plus ipilimumab. CDR3 protein: CSARQGADTQYF. The CDR3 DNA reads TGCAGCGCACGACAGGGAGCAGATACGCAGTATTTT.